The clone carrying this TCR beta chain was observed many times. Its antigen is as yet unknown. This specimen comes from a study of breast tumors, draining lymph nodes, adjacent tissues. Study-wide results and caveats: Luminal-like breast cancer showed significantly higher tumor–nontumor repertoire similarity than basal-like.

Samples came from axillary lymph nodes draining the breast cancer. CDR1 and CDR2 (germline): KGHDR, SFDVKD. This CDR3 contains 12 residues. Deletions cut 3 bases from V and 12 bases from J, with 11 bases between. MiXCR, run by TCRdb on the multiplex PCR reads, gives a single entry per CDR3 protein. The sample has some 250,000 distinct CDR3 sequences, less than 40% seen once. The sequenced sample was axillary lymph node tissue. The receptor was isolated from a female donor with breast cancer. Some clones in this sample may be carry-over from other donors' samples. The chain has TRBV24-1 and TRBJ2-1; unclear D gene. The CDR3 reads CATSDPLVGQFF. Written as DNA, the CDR3 is TGTGCCACCAGTGATCCGTTAGTCGGGCAGTTCTTC.